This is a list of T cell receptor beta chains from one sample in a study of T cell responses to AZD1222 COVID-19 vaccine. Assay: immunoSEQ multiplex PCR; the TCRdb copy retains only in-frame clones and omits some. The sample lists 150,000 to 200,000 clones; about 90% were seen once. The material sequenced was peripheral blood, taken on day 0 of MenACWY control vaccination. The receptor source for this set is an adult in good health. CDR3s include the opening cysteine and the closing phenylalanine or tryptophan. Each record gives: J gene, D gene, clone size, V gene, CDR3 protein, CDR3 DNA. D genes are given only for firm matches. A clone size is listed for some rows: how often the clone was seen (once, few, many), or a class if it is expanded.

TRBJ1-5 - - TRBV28 CASSSTGTGQPQHF TGTGCCAGCAGTAGTACAGGGACGGGTCAGCCCCAGCATTTT
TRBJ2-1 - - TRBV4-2 CASSQDLAGSEQFF TGTGCCAGCAGCCAAGATCTGGCGGGCAGTGAGCAGTTCTTC
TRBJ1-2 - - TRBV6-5 CASSPLRANYGYTF TGTGCCAGCAGCCCCTTAAGGGCAAACTATGGCTACACCTTC
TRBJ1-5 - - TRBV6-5 CASSYSTALNQPQHF TGTGCCAGCAGTTACTCGACAGCTCTGAATCAGCCCCAGCATTTT
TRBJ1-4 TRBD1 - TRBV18 CASSRGQSNEKLFF TGTGCCAGCTCCAGGGGACAGTCTAATGAAAAACTGTTTTTT
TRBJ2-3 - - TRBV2 CASRDGPGTDTQYF TGTGCCAGCAGGGACGGCCCGGGCACAGATACGCAGTATTTT
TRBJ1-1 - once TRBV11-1 CASSPPRQGRAEAFF TGTGCCAGCAGCCCCCCTCGGCAGGGGCGCGCTGAAGCTTTCTTT
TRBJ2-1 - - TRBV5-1 CASGSTGTPRGEQFF TGCGCCAGCGGATCCACCGGGACCCCGAGGGGTGAGCAGTTCTTC
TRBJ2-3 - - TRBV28 CASRDPERTDTQYF TGTGCCAGCAGGGATCCGGAGCGCACAGATACGCAGTATTTT
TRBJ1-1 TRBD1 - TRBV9 CASSPLQGANTEAFF TGTGCCAGCAGCCCTTTACAGGGGGCGAACACTGAAGCTTTCTTT
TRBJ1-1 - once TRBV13 CASSLQNTEAFF TGTGCCAGCAGCTTACAGAACACTGAAGCTTTCTTT
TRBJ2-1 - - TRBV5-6 CASSLGPTEQFF TGTGCCAGCAGCTTGGGGCCTACAGAGCAGTTCTTC
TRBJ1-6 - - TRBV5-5 CARYPQLSYNSPLHF TGTGCCAGGTACCCCCAGCTCTCCTATAATTCACCCCTCCACTTT
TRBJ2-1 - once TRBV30 CAWRREGDEQFF TGTGCCTGGAGACGGGAAGGTGATGAGCAGTTCTTC
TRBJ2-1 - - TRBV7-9 CASSLGPEQFF TGTGCCAGCAGCTTAGGGCCTGAGCAGTTCTTC
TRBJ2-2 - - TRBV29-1 CSARMNTGELFF TGCAGTGCAAGAATGAACACCGGGGAGCTGTTTTTT
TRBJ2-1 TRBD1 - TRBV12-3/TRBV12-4 CASSLHRGIEFF TGTGCCAGCAGTCTCCACAGGGGAATTGAGTTCTTC
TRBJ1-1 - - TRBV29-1 CSVDFRQSNTEAFF TGCAGCGTCGATTTCCGACAATCTAACACTGAAGCTTTCTTT
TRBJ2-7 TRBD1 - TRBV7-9 CASSLGTGREQYF TGTGCCAGCAGCTTAGGGACAGGGCGAGAGCAGTACTTC
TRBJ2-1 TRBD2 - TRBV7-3 CASRALAGGNEQFF TGTGCCAGTAGGGCTCTAGCGGGCGGGAATGAGCAGTTCTTC
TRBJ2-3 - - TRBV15 CATSREGGGDTQYF TGTGCCACCAGCAGAGAGGGAGGGGGCGATACGCAGTATTTT
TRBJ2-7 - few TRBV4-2 CASSQWLGDEQYF TGTGCCAGCAGCCAATGGTTAGGGGACGAGCAGTACTTC
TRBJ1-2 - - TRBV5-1 CASSVGEGGLGYTF TGCGCCAGCAGCGTAGGGGAGGGAGGCCTTGGCTACACCTTC